The sequence of this TCR beta chain was determined in a study of T cells in pancreatic ductal adenocarcinoma. General observations from the study: No significant tumor-blood clonality difference; means were about 0.11 and 0.078. Tumor-versus-blood clonality comparisons may be biased toward lower tumor diversity. The resected pancreatic cancer cohort was biased toward the minority with early-stage disease. Compared with tumor, blood showed more total productive templates and around 8-fold more clonotypes.

Germline V gene sequence: CDR1 SGDLS, CDR2 YYNGEE. Trimming took off 4 bases at V and 5 bases at J, with 13 bases between the two ends. There are 14 residues in the CDR3. Produced via immunoSEQ multiplex PCR; TCRdb's table is partial and in-frame only. The sample yields 100,000 or so clones, about 95% seen once. The selected patients with pancreatic ductal adenocarcinoma had surgery but no neoadjuvant therapy. As for this clone: Its specificity is not known.

The chain recombines TRBV9 with TRBJ2-1; possibly TRBD1 for D (6 bases). The material sequenced was PBMCs. This sequence originates from a human donor with pancreatic ductal adenocarcinoma. The CDR3 sequence: CASSIIGGNNEQFF. CDR3 DNA sequence: TGTGCCAGCAGCATAATAGGGGGAAACAATGAGCAGTTCTTC.